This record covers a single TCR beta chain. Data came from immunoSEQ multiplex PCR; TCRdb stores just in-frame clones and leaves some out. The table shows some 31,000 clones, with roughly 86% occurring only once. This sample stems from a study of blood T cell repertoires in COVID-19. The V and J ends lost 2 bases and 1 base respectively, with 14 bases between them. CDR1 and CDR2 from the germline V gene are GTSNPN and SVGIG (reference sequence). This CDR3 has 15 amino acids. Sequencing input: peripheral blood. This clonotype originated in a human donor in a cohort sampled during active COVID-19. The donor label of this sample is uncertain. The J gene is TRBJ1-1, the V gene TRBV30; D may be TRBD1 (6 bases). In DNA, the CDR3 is TGTGCCTGGAGTTTATCGTGGACAGAGAACACTGAAGCTTTCTTT. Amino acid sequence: CAWSLSWTENTEAFF.